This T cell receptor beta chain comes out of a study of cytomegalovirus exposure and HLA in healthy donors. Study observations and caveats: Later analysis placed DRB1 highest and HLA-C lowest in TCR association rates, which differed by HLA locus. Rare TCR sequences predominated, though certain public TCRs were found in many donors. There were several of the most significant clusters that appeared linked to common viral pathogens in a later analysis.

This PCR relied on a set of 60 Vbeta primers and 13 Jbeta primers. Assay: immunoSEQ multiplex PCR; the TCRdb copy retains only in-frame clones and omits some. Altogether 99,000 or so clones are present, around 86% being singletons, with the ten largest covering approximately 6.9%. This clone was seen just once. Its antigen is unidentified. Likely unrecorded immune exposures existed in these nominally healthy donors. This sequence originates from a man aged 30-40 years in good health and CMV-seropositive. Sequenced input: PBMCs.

CDR3 DNA sequence: TGTGCCAGCCAGGGGGCGCTTACCGGGGAGCTGTTTTTT. Translated, it gives CASQGALTGELFF. This rearrangement joins TRBV7-6 to TRBJ2-2; 8 bases line up with TRBD1. CDR1 is SGHVS and CDR2 is FNYEAQ in the germline V gene. This CDR3 is 13 amino acids long. V lost 8 bases to trimming and J lost 5 bases; unmatched junction nucleotides: 4.